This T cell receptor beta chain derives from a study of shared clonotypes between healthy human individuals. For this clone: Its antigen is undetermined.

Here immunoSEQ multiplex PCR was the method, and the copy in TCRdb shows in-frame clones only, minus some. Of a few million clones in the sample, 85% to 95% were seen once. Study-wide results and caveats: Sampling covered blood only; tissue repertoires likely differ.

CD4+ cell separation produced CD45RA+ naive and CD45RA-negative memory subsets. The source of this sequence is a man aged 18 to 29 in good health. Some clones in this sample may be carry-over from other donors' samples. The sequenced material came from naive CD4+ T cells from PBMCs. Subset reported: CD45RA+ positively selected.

The CDR3 loop reads CSARTGAETQYF. DNA of the CDR3: TGCAGCGCCCGGACAGGGGCGGAGACCCAGTACTTC. The chain combines TRBV29-1 with TRBJ2-5, with 9 bases matching TRBD1. Trimming took 7 bases from V and 5 from J; bases not matched to a gene: 5. The CDR3 has 12 amino acids. Germline lookup yields CDR1 SQVTM and CDR2 ANQGSEA.